These T cell receptor beta chains were read from a single sample in a study of T cell repertoires in cytomegalovirus infection. TCRdb reprocessed the reads via MiXCR and lists one record per CDR3 protein. The sample shows 650,000 to 850,000 distinct CDR3 sequences, almost 30% of them seen only once. For these TCRs, the target antigens are not known. The source was cultured CD8+ T cells from PBMCs, collected from culture after CMV antigen stimulation. These receptors were collected from a human donor in good health (CMV status not recorded). Some clones in this sample may be carry-over from other donors' samples. The CDR3 runs from the conserved cysteine through the conserved F or W. A D gene is named only where the DNA matches it firmly. Not every row has a clone size; where given, it reads once, few, many or a size class.

cdr3_nt: TGTGCCAGCAGCTTAGCCGGGGGACGTTGGTACGAGCAGTACTTC; cdr3_aa: CASSLAGGRWYEQYF; j_call: TRBJ2-7; v_call: TRBV7-6; d_call: .; clone_size: many
cdr3_nt: TGCGCCAGCAGCTCCGGGCCCGGGGGCCACACTGAAGCTTTCTTT; cdr3_aa: CASSSGPGGHTEAFF; j_call: TRBJ1-1; v_call: TRBV5-1; d_call: .; clone_size: .
cdr3_nt: TGTGCCAGCAGTACGGATCTAGCGGGGGGATACAATGAGCAGTTCTTC; cdr3_aa: CASSTDLAGGYNEQFF; j_call: TRBJ2-1; v_call: TRBV6-6; d_call: TRBD2; clone_size: few
cdr3_nt: TGTGCCATCAGTGATGGACAGCCCTACAATGAGCAGTTCTTC; cdr3_aa: CAISDGQPYNEQFF; j_call: TRBJ2-1; v_call: TRBV10-3; d_call: .; clone_size: .
cdr3_nt: TGTGCTAGTGGTCCCTACGGGAGATGGCGGGGAAAAGAGGAGACCCAGTACTTC; cdr3_aa: CASGPYGRWRGKEETQYF; j_call: TRBJ2-5; v_call: TRBV12-5; d_call: .; clone_size: .
cdr3_nt: TGTGCCAGCAACGTAGGGTCCGGTGGCAATCAGCCCCAGCATTTT; cdr3_aa: CASNVGSGGNQPQHF; j_call: TRBJ1-5; v_call: TRBV9; d_call: .; clone_size: .
cdr3_nt: TGTGCCAGCAGCCCTCGCGGTAAACTTTACGAGCAGTACTTC; cdr3_aa: CASSPRGKLYEQYF; j_call: TRBJ2-7; v_call: TRBV7-9; d_call: .; clone_size: .
cdr3_nt: TGTGCCAGCAGAGTGGGGTGGTCTAATTCACCCCTCCACTTT; cdr3_aa: CASRVGWSNSPLHF; j_call: TRBJ1-6; v_call: TRBV11-2; d_call: .; clone_size: many
cdr3_nt: TGTGCCAGCAGTTATTTCAATCAGCCCCAGCATTTT; cdr3_aa: CASSYFNQPQHF; j_call: TRBJ1-5; v_call: TRBV6-2/TRBV6-3; d_call: .; clone_size: few
cdr3_nt: TGCGCCAGCAGATCTAGAGTAGACGAGCAGTACTTC; cdr3_aa: CASRSRVDEQYF; j_call: TRBJ2-7; v_call: TRBV5-1; d_call: .; clone_size: .
cdr3_nt: TGTGCCAGCAGCTTAAGGGCCAACTACGAGCAGTACTTC; cdr3_aa: CASSLRANYEQYF; j_call: TRBJ2-7; v_call: TRBV11-3; d_call: .; clone_size: .
cdr3_nt: TGTGCCAGCAGCTTAGCTATAGGGGGGCGGTACGAGCAGTACTTC; cdr3_aa: CASSLAIGGRYEQYF; j_call: TRBJ2-7; v_call: TRBV7-9; d_call: .; clone_size: .
cdr3_nt: TGTGCCAGCAGTTTAGGACAGGGGTTCTCCTACGAGCAGTACTTC; cdr3_aa: CASSLGQGFSYEQYF; j_call: TRBJ2-7; v_call: TRBV12-3/TRBV12-4; d_call: TRBD1; clone_size: .
cdr3_nt: TGTGCCAGCAGTTGGCTAGCGGCTACAGATACGCAGTATTTT; cdr3_aa: CASSWLAATDTQYF; j_call: TRBJ2-3; v_call: TRBV6-1; d_call: TRBD2; clone_size: .
cdr3_nt: TGTGCCAGCAGTTACTCGGTCGTATTCAACAGGGGTAGTTCTGGGGCCAACGTCCTGACTTTC; cdr3_aa: CASSYSVVFNRGSSGANVLTF; j_call: TRBJ2-6; v_call: TRBV6-2/TRBV6-3; d_call: TRBD1; clone_size: .
cdr3_nt: TGTGCCTCAGCGCCAAGAGACAGGGTTACGGATACGCAGTATTTT; cdr3_aa: CASAPRDRVTDTQYF; j_call: TRBJ2-3; v_call: TRBV27; d_call: TRBD1; clone_size: .
cdr3_nt: TGTGCCAGCAGCCGACCAGAGGACTACGAGCAGTACTTC; cdr3_aa: CASSRPEDYEQYF; j_call: TRBJ2-7; v_call: TRBV7-9; d_call: .; clone_size: .
cdr3_nt: TGTGCCAGCAGTTCCAATCCTAACTATGGCTACACCTTC; cdr3_aa: CASSSNPNYGYTF; j_call: TRBJ1-2; v_call: TRBV12-3/TRBV12-4; d_call: .; clone_size: .
cdr3_nt: TGTGCCAGCAGCCAAGATGAATTTACTAGCGGGGGGCTTTTGACAGATACGCAGTATTTT; cdr3_aa: CASSQDEFTSGGLLTDTQYF; j_call: TRBJ2-3; v_call: TRBV3-1; d_call: TRBD2; clone_size: .
cdr3_nt: TGTGCCAGCAGTTACTCAGCGGGGGGCGGGGAGCTGTTTTTT; cdr3_aa: CASSYSAGGGELFF; j_call: TRBJ2-2; v_call: TRBV6-2/TRBV6-3; d_call: TRBD2; clone_size: few
cdr3_nt: TGCAGTGCCGTAGCGGGGGGGCAAGGTTACGAGCAGTACTTC; cdr3_aa: CSAVAGGQGYEQYF; j_call: TRBJ2-7; v_call: TRBV20-1; d_call: TRBD2; clone_size: few
cdr3_nt: TGTGCCAGCAGTTCATATCGTTCCCCCTTTAACTATGGCTACACCTTC; cdr3_aa: CASSSYRSPFNYGYTF; j_call: TRBJ1-2; v_call: TRBV6-5; d_call: .; clone_size: few
cdr3_nt: TGTGCCAGCAGTTACTTGGCAGATACGCAGTATTTT; cdr3_aa: CASSYLADTQYF; j_call: TRBJ2-3; v_call: TRBV6-2/TRBV6-3; d_call: .; clone_size: .
cdr3_nt: TGTGCCAGCAGTCTGGGGGGGGGCCCAGCTCTAGGCTACACCTTC; cdr3_aa: CASSLGGGPALGYTF; j_call: TRBJ1-2; v_call: TRBV12-3/TRBV12-4; d_call: .; clone_size: .
cdr3_nt: TGCAGTGCTAGAGGGTACGGGACAGCGAGTAACTATGGCTACACCTTC; cdr3_aa: CSARGYGTASNYGYTF; j_call: TRBJ1-2; v_call: TRBV20-1; d_call: TRBD1; clone_size: few
cdr3_nt: TGTGCCACCCTCCGGGAAGAGACCCAGTACTTC; cdr3_aa: CATLREETQYF; j_call: TRBJ2-5; v_call: TRBV25-1; d_call: .; clone_size: .
cdr3_nt: TGTGCCAGCAGTACCTTCGAGGGGGACACTGAAGCTTTCTTT; cdr3_aa: CASSTFEGDTEAFF; j_call: TRBJ1-1; v_call: TRBV27; d_call: .; clone_size: .
cdr3_nt: TGCGCCAGCAGCCGAGGGGGCTGGGCTGAAGCTTTCTTT; cdr3_aa: CASSRGGWAEAFF; j_call: TRBJ1-1; v_call: TRBV4-1; d_call: TRBD1; clone_size: .
cdr3_nt: TGTGCCAGCAGCCAAGGCGCAGCATACAATGAGCAGTTCTTC; cdr3_aa: CASSQGAAYNEQFF; j_call: TRBJ2-1; v_call: TRBV4-1; d_call: .; clone_size: once
cdr3_nt: TGTGCCAGCAGTTACTCGAACAGGGGGTCCTACAATGAGCAGTTCTTC; cdr3_aa: CASSYSNRGSYNEQFF; j_call: TRBJ2-1; v_call: TRBV6-5; d_call: TRBD1; clone_size: few
cdr3_nt: TGTGCCAGCAGCCCCCCCGACACCGGTTGGACTGAAGCTTTCTTT; cdr3_aa: CASSPPDTGWTEAFF; j_call: TRBJ1-1; v_call: TRBV7-9; d_call: .; clone_size: many
cdr3_nt: TGTGCCAGCAGCGAAAGGAGAGCCCCTAGCACAGATACGCAGTATTTT; cdr3_aa: CASSERRAPSTDTQYF; j_call: TRBJ2-3; v_call: TRBV13; d_call: .; clone_size: few
cdr3_nt: TGTGCCAGCAGTTTTACAAATAACTATGGCTACACCTTC; cdr3_aa: CASSFTNNYGYTF; j_call: TRBJ1-2; v_call: TRBV27; d_call: .; clone_size: many
cdr3_nt: TGTGCCACCGGGCATTCACCCCTCCACTTT; cdr3_aa: CATGHSPLHF; j_call: TRBJ1-6; v_call: TRBV15; d_call: .; clone_size: .
cdr3_nt: TGTGCCAGCGTTGGGACTAGGAATGAGCAGTTCTTC; cdr3_aa: CASVGTRNEQFF; j_call: TRBJ2-1; v_call: TRBV6-1; d_call: TRBD2; clone_size: few
cdr3_nt: TGTGCCAGCAGCTCCGGGACAGGGGTCTCCTACGAGCAGTACTTC; cdr3_aa: CASSSGTGVSYEQYF; j_call: TRBJ2-7; v_call: TRBV7-9; d_call: TRBD1; clone_size: many
cdr3_nt: TGTGCTAGTGGTTTGGTAGGCCGGTTGAACACTGAAGCTTTCTTT; cdr3_aa: CASGLVGRLNTEAFF; j_call: TRBJ1-1; v_call: TRBV12-5; d_call: .; clone_size: .
cdr3_nt: TGTGCCAGCAGCTCGGACCAGAACTATGGCTACACCTTC; cdr3_aa: CASSSDQNYGYTF; j_call: TRBJ1-2; v_call: TRBV11-1; d_call: .; clone_size: .
cdr3_nt: TGTGCCAGCAGTTGGGAACCCGCGAACACTGAAGCTTTCTTT; cdr3_aa: CASSWEPANTEAFF; j_call: TRBJ1-1; v_call: TRBV6-1; d_call: .; clone_size: .
cdr3_nt: TGTGCCAGCAGCTCCAGGGTAGAGGATGAAGCTTTCTTT; cdr3_aa: CASSSRVEDEAFF; j_call: TRBJ1-1; v_call: TRBV7-6; d_call: .; clone_size: .
cdr3_nt: TGTGCCAGTAGAACCCTAGGCGATGAGCAGTTCTTC; cdr3_aa: CASRTLGDEQFF; j_call: TRBJ2-1; v_call: TRBV19; d_call: .; clone_size: many
cdr3_nt: TGTGCCAGTAGTTCCTGGGACTCTTGGTATGGCTACACCTTC; cdr3_aa: CASSSWDSWYGYTF; j_call: TRBJ1-2; v_call: TRBV19; d_call: .; clone_size: once
cdr3_nt: TGTGCCAGCTGCCTGGGTAATGGGAACACTGAAGCTTTCTTT; cdr3_aa: CASCLGNGNTEAFF; j_call: TRBJ1-1; v_call: TRBV27; d_call: .; clone_size: many
cdr3_nt: TGTGCCAGCAGCTTAGGGAACAGGGAGCAGTACTTC; cdr3_aa: CASSLGNREQYF; j_call: TRBJ2-7; v_call: TRBV7-9; d_call: .; clone_size: .
cdr3_nt: TGCGCCAGCAGCCAAGAAGCGGGTCGATCACCCCTCCACTTT; cdr3_aa: CASSQEAGRSPLHF; j_call: TRBJ1-6; v_call: TRBV4-3; d_call: .; clone_size: few
cdr3_nt: TGTGCCAGCAGCTCCCCCCCCGTAGGGACTGAAGCTTTCTTT; cdr3_aa: CASSSPPVGTEAFF; j_call: TRBJ1-1; v_call: TRBV7-9; d_call: .; clone_size: .
cdr3_nt: TGTGCCAGCAGCTTAGCATCAGGGGATAGAGAAGCTTTCTTT; cdr3_aa: CASSLASGDREAFF; j_call: TRBJ1-1; v_call: TRBV7-6; d_call: .; clone_size: few
cdr3_nt: TGTGCCACCAGACCCCAGGGGAATGAGCAGTTCTTC; cdr3_aa: CATRPQGNEQFF; j_call: TRBJ2-1; v_call: TRBV19; d_call: .; clone_size: once
cdr3_nt: TGTGCCAGCACCCGCAGGTTAAGAGCTGAAGCTTTCTTT; cdr3_aa: CASTRRLRAEAFF; j_call: TRBJ1-1; v_call: TRBV6-2/TRBV6-3; d_call: .; clone_size: .
cdr3_nt: TGTGCTAGTGGTTTGTACCAGCGGGGGGACAATGAGCAGTTCTTC; cdr3_aa: CASGLYQRGDNEQFF; j_call: TRBJ2-1; v_call: TRBV12-5; d_call: TRBD2; clone_size: once
cdr3_nt: TGTGCCAGCAGTTTATTTGCGGGGGTCCAAGAGACCCAGTACTTC; cdr3_aa: CASSLFAGVQETQYF; j_call: TRBJ2-5; v_call: TRBV27; d_call: TRBD2; clone_size: once
cdr3_nt: TGTGCCAGCAGTTACACCGGGACAGGGGGTACTGGGGCCAACGTCCTGACTTTC; cdr3_aa: CASSYTGTGGTGANVLTF; j_call: TRBJ2-6; v_call: TRBV6-6; d_call: TRBD1; clone_size: .
cdr3_nt: TGTGCCAGCAGTTCCCACGACAGGGACCTCCCGGGAGAGGAAAAACTGTTTTTT; cdr3_aa: CASSSHDRDLPGEEKLFF; j_call: TRBJ1-4; v_call: TRBV6-5; d_call: TRBD1; clone_size: few
cdr3_nt: TGTGCCAGCGGTTTTGAGACCCAGTACTTC; cdr3_aa: CASGFETQYF; j_call: TRBJ2-5; v_call: TRBV7-9; d_call: .; clone_size: many
cdr3_nt: TGTGCCAGCAGTCCCGGGGGCCGCCAATATGGCTACACCTTC; cdr3_aa: CASSPGGRQYGYTF; j_call: TRBJ1-2; v_call: TRBV27; d_call: .; clone_size: .